Listed below are T cell receptor beta chains from one sample, sequenced in a study of blood T cell repertoires in COVID-19. Measured with immunoSEQ multiplex PCR; TCRdb has only the in-frame clones, and not every one. Seen here are roughly 4,000 clones, about 72% observed once, and the top ten hold 42%. The sample consisted of peripheral blood. Receptors were obtained from a human donor with active or convalescent COVID-19. The donor label of this sample is uncertain. Each CDR3 is given with its conserved first and last residue. Each record gives: J gene, clone size, V gene, D gene, CDR3 length, CDR3 protein, CDR3 DNA. A D gene is named only where the DNA matches it firmly. The size of a clone is reported for some rows only, either as once, few or many, or as a class for expanded clones.

TRBJ2-3 - TRBV30 TRBD2 16 CAWSIGLAGATDTQYF TGTGCCTGGAGTATCGGGCTAGCGGGAGCAACAGATACGCAGTATTTT
TRBJ2-7 - TRBV27 TRBD2 13 CASSFGTSAEQYF TGTGCCAGCAGTTTCGGGACTAGCGCCGAGCAGTACTTC
TRBJ2-7 - TRBV6-6 - 12 CASSSLALEQYF TGTGCCAGCAGTTCCCTAGCTCTCGAGCAGTACTTC
TRBJ2-7 - TRBV21-1 - 15 CASSGIRDRGYEQYF TGTGCCAGCAGCGGCATAAGGGACAGGGGTTACGAGCAGTACTTC
TRBJ2-1 few TRBV5-1 TRBD2 15 CASSSLAGGINEQFF TGCGCCAGCAGCTCCCTAGCGGGAGGCATTAATGAGCAGTTCTTC
TRBJ2-3 - TRBV9 TRBD2 17 CASSARLAGGPRDTQYF TGTGCCAGCAGCGCCCGACTAGCGGGAGGGCCCAGAGATACGCAGTATTTT
TRBJ2-3 once TRBV6-5 - 15 CASSKGSGGTDTQYF TGTGCCAGCAGCAAAGGGTCAGGGGGGACAGATACGCAGTATTTT
TRBJ2-1 once TRBV25-1 - 17 CASSARRGTSGYNEQFF TGTGCCAGCAGTGCCCGAAGGGGGACGAGTGGTTACAATGAGCAGTTCTTC
TRBJ2-3 - TRBV11-2 TRBD2 17 CASSLRTSGTKWDTQYF TGTGCCAGCAGCCTCCGGACTAGCGGGACTAAATGGGATACGCAGTATTTT
TRBJ1-3 - TRBV14 - 14 CASSPRGSGNTIYF TGTGCCAGCAGCCCCAGGGGTTCAGGAAACACCATATATTTT
TRBJ2-2 - TRBV9 TRBD1 17 CASSGENRQGSTGELFF TGTGCCAGCAGCGGGGAAAACCGACAGGGAAGCACCGGGGAGCTGTTTTTT
TRBJ2-3 - TRBV5-4 TRBD2 15 CASSLGLAGTDTQYF TGTGCCAGCAGCTTGGGACTAGCGGGCACAGATACGCAGTATTTT
TRBJ1-2 - TRBV7-9 - 12 CASSSPQGGYTF TGTGCCAGCAGCTCGCCTCAGGGCGGCTACACCTTC
TRBJ1-5 once TRBV4-3 - 16 CASSQESTGRAQPQHF TGCGCCAGCAGCCAAGAATCAACAGGGAGGGCTCAGCCCCAGCATTTT
TRBJ2-1 - TRBV7-9 - 11 CASTESFEQFF TGTGCCAGCACCGAGAGTTTTGAGCAGTTCTTC
TRBJ1-3 - TRBV7-2 TRBD1 14 CASRGDRAGNTIYF TGTGCCAGCAGGGGGGACAGGGCTGGAAACACCATATATTTT
TRBJ2-7 - TRBV6-2/TRBV6-3 TRBD2 15 CASTPPAGGPNEQYF TGTGCCAGCACCCCCCCAGCGGGAGGGCCCAACGAGCAGTACTTC
TRBJ1-6 - TRBV30 - 16 CAWSEGGLTYNSPLHF TGTGCCTGGAGTGAGGGGGGGCTGACCTATAATTCACCCCTCCACTTT
TRBJ2-1 - TRBV7-9 TRBD1 15 CASSATTGALSEQFF TGTGCCAGCAGCGCAACGACAGGGGCCTTGAGTGAGCAGTTCTTC
TRBJ2-2 - TRBV11-2 - 14 CASSTGSGVGELFF TGTGCCAGCAGCACGGGGTCGGGAGTCGGGGAGCTGTTTTTT
TRBJ2-5 - TRBV24-1 - 15 CATSHPKLGIQTQYF TGTGCCACCAGCCATCCCAAACTAGGGATACAGACCCAGTACTTC
TRBJ2-1 - TRBV5-1 TRBD1 15 CASSLRDRVYNEQFF TGCGCCAGCAGCTTAAGGGACAGGGTCTACAATGAGCAGTTCTTC
TRBJ1-6 - TRBV19 TRBD1 17 CASSPEGGQGSNSPLHF TGTGCCAGTAGTCCCGAAGGGGGACAGGGTTCCAATTCACCCCTCCACTTT
TRBJ2-1 - TRBV7-9 - 13 CASSRDSYNEQFF TGTGCCAGCAGCCGTGACAGTTACAATGAGCAGTTCTTC
TRBJ2-7 - TRBV6-1 - 15 CASSDRAIASYEQYF TGTGCCAGCAGTGACCGAGCCATAGCCTCCTACGAGCAGTACTTC
TRBJ2-3 - TRBV25-1 TRBD2 16 CASSPGLALSTDTQYF TGTGCCAGCAGTCCGGGACTAGCGCTTAGCACAGATACGCAGTATTTT
TRBJ2-3 - TRBV28 - 14 CASRGLGSTDTQYF TGTGCCAGCCGGGGACTCGGGAGCACAGATACGCAGTATTTT
TRBJ1-2 - TRBV27 TRBD1 12 CASSRTGNGYTF TGTGCCAGCTCCAGGACAGGGAATGGCTACACCTTC
TRBJ2-1 - TRBV4-2 TRBD2 19 CASSRASSSGFTSYNEQFF TGTGCCAGCAGCCGAGCATCTTCTAGCGGGTTCACGTCCTACAATGAGCAGTTCTTC
TRBJ2-3 few TRBV24-1 - 15 CATSDPGDAKDTQYF TGTGCCACCAGTGATCCGGGAGACGCTAAAGATACGCAGTATTTT
TRBJ1-6 few TRBV7-3 - 15 CASSLTGQGGSPLHF TGTGCCAGCAGCTTAACAGGGCAGGGAGGATCACCCCTCCACTTT
TRBJ2-3 - TRBV6-6 TRBD1 13 CASSSTGVDTQYF TGTGCCAGCAGCTCCACAGGGGTCGATACGCAGTATTTT
TRBJ1-2 - TRBV27 - 16 CASTNLPKELFYGYTF TGTGCCAGCACCAATCTCCCTAAGGAGCTGTTCTATGGCTACACCTTC
TRBJ2-6 - TRBV10-3 - 14 CAVGGGAGANVLTF TGTGCCGTAGGGGGAGGGGCTGGGGCCAACGTCCTGACTTTC
TRBJ1-5 few TRBV2 - 14 CASSETGFNQPQHF TGTGCCAGCAGTGAAACGGGATTCAATCAGCCCCAGCATTTT
TRBJ2-7 - TRBV6-5 TRBD2 14 CASSYSASGYEQYF TGTGCCAGCAGTTACTCAGCTAGCGGCTACGAGCAGTACTTC
TRBJ1-3 - TRBV4-1 TRBD1 16 CASSRDRAGPGNTIYF TGCGCCAGCAGCCGGGACAGAGCGGGTCCTGGAAACACCATATATTTT
TRBJ2-1 - TRBV5-1 TRBD2 11 CASSLRGSRFF TGCGCCAGCAGCTTGCGCGGGAGTCGGTTCTTC